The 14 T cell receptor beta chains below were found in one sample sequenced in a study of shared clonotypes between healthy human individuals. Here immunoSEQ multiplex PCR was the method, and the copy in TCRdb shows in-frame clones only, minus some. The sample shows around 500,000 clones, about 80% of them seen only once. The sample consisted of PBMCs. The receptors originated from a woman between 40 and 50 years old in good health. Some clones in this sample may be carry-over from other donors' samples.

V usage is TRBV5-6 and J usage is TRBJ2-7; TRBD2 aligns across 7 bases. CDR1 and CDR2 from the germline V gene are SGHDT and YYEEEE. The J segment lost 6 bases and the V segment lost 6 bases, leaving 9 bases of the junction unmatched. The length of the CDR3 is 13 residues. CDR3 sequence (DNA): TGTGCCAGCACCTGGGGGGGGAACTCCGAGCAGTACTTC. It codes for CASTWGGNSEQYF.

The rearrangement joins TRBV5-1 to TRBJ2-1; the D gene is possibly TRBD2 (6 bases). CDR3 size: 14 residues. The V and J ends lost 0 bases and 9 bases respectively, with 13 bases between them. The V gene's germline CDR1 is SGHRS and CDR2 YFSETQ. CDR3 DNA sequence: TGCGCCAGCAGCTTGGGACTAGGGGTTGGTGAGCAGTTCTTC. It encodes CASSLGLGVGEQFF.

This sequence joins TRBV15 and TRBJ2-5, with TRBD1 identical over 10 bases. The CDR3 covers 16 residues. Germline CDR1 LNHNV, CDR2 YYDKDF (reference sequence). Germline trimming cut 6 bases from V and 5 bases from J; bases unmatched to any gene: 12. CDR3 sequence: CATRNRDRGAGETQYF. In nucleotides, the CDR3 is TGTGCCACCAGAAACCGGGACAGGGGCGCAGGGGAGACCCAGTACTTC.

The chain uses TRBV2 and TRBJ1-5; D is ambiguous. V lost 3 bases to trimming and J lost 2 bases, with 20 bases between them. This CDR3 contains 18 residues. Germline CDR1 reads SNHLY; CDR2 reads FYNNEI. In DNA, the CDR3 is TGTGCCAGCAGTGATGGCGGACGGCCCGGCCAAGGCAATCAGCCCCAGCATTTT. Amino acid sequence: CASSDGGRPGQGNQPQHF.

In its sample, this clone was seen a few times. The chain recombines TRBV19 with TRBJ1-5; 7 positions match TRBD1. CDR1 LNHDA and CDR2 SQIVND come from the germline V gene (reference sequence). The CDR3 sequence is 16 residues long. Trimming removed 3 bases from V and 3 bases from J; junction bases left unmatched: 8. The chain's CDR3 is CASSIVGQVVNQPQHF. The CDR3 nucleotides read TGTGCCAGTAGTATCGTAGGACAGGTAGTCAATCAGCCCCAGCATTTT.

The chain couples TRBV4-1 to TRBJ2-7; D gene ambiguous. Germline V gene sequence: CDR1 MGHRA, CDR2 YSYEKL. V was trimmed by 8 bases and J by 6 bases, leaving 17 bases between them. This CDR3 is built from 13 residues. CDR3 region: CASSPALASEQYF. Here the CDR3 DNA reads TGCGCCAGCTCACCAGCGCTGGCTTCCGAGCAGTACTTC.

The DNA for the CDR3 is TGTGCCTGGAGTTTAACAGGCCCCCAAGAGACCCAGTACTTC. Protein product: CAWSLTGPQETQYF. The chain recombines TRBV30 with TRBJ2-5; D is possibly TRBD1 (5 bases). Between the trimmed V and J ends, which lost 2 bases and 1 base, there was a span of 11 bases. The CDR3 consists of 14 residues. CDR1 is GTSNPN, CDR2 SVGIG, per germline (reference sequence).

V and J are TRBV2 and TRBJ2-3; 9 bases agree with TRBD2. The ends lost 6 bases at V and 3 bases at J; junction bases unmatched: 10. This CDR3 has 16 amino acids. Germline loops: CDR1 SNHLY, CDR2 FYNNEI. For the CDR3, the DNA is TGTGCCAGCAGCTCCGGACTAGCGAGGAGGACAGATACGCAGTATTTT. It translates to CASSSGLARRTDTQYF.

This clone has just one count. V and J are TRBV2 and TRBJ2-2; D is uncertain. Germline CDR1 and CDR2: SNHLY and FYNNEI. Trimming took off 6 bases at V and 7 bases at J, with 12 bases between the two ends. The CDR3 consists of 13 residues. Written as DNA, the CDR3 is TGTGCCAGCAGAACAACCCTTCGCGGGGAGCTGTTTTTT. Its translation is CASRTTLRGELFF.

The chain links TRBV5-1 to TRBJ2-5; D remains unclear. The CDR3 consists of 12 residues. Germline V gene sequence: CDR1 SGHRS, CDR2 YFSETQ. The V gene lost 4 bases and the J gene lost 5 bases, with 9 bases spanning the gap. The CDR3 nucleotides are TGCGCCAGCAGCCGGACCGGGGAGACCCAGTACTTC. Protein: CASSRTGETQYF.

CDR3 in amino acids: CASSLVGTSGNTIYF. CDR3 bases: TGTGCCAGCAGCCTGGTCGGGACCTCTGGAAACACCATATATTTT. The V gene is TRBV27, the J gene TRBJ1-3; D might be TRBD1 (5 bases). There are 15 residues in the CDR3. The V gene lost 6 bases and the J gene lost 0 bases, with 12 bases spanning the gap. CDR1 is MNHEY and CDR2 is SMNVEV in the germline V gene (reference sequence).

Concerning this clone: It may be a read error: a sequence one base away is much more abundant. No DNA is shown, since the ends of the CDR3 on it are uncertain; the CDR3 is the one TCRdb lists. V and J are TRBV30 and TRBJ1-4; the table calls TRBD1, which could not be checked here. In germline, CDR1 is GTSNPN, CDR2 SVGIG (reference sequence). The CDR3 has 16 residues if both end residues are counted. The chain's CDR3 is CAWKFAGGSQDEKLLF.

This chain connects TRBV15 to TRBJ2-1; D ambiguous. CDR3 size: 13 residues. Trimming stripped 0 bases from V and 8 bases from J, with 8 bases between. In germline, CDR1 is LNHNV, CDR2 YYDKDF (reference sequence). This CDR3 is CATSRERSYEQFF. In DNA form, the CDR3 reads TGTGCCACCAGCAGAGAACGGTCATATGAGCAGTTCTTC.

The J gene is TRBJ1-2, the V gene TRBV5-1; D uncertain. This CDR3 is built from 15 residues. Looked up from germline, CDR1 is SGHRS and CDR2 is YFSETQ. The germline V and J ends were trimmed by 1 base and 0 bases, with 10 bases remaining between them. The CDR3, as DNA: TGCGCCAGCAGCTTGAGTCTGGGAGCTAACTATGGCTACACCTTC. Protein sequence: CASSLSLGANYGYTF.